This TCR beta chain comes out of a study of blood T cell repertoires in COVID-19. As for the study in general: Acute and convalescent COVID-19 specimens originated in the United States, Italy and Spain. PBMCs, B-cell-depleted T cells, or T cells were the source of the cDNA or gDNA that made up the material.

Original processing methods: Nucleated cell number was recorded as an estimate derived from reference gene primer amplification. The assay was immunoSEQ multiplex PCR, and TCRdb's table has in-frame clones only and misses some. The V and J calls and clone size come from that table; D and trimming were worked out from the DNA. Among over 30,000 clones listed, around 90% were seen once. Trimming cost V 4 bases and J 3 bases, with 9 bases left between them. Germline CDR1 SGHDT, CDR2 YYEEEE. The length of the CDR3 is 13 residues. The chain couples TRBV5-6 to TRBJ2-3, with a weak D call TRBD1 (6 bases). The source is a man in his 70s with acute or convalescent COVID-19. Specimen: peripheral blood. Here the CDR3 reads CASSIRGTDTQYF. For the CDR3, the DNA is TGTGCCAGCAGCATCAGGGGAACAGATACGCAGTATTTT.